This TCR beta chain came from a study of T cell changes during pregnancy in multiple sclerosis. The protocol was immunoSEQ multiplex PCR, while the TCRdb copy is restricted to in-frame clones and leaves out a portion. The repertoire holds over 45,000 clones, with more than 85% as singletons. The CDR3 spans 15 residues. Germline V gene data show CDR1 as SNHLY and CDR2 as FYNNEI. The junction had 1 base not matched to a gene; V was cut back by 2 bases and J by 4 bases. This sequence joins TRBV2 and TRBJ2-5, with TRBD2 identical over 13 bases. The TCR comes from a female donor with multiple sclerosis, enrolled in a pregnancy study. Sequencing was performed on CD8+ T cells from peripheral blood mononuclear cells, taken after pregnancy. The CDR3 spells CASSERLAGGETQYF. The CDR3 coding sequence is TGTGCCAGCAGTGAAAGACTAGCGGGGGGAGAGACCCAGTACTTC.